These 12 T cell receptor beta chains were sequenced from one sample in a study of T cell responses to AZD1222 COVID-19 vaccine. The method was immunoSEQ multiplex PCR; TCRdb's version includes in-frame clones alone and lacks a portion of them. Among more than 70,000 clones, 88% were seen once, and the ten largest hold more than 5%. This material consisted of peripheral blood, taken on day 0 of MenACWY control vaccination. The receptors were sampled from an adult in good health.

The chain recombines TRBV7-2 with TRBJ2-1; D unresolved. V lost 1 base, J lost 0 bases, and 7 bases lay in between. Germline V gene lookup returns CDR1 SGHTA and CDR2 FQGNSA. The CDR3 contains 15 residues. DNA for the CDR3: TGTGCCAGCAGCTTAGAGTGGAGCTCCTACAATGAGCAGTTCTTC. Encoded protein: CASSLEWSSYNEQFF.

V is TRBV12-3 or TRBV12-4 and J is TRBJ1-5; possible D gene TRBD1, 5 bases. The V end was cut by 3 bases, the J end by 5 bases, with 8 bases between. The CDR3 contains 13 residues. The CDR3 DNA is TGTGCCAGCAGTTTGGCAGGGCATCAGCCCCAGCATTTT. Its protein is CASSLAGHQPQHF.

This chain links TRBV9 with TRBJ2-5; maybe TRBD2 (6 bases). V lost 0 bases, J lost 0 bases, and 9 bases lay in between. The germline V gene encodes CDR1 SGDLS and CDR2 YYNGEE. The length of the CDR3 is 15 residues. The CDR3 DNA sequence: TGTGCCAGCAGCGTAGAGGGGAGGTACCAAGAGACCCAGTACTTC. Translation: CASSVEGRYQETQYF.

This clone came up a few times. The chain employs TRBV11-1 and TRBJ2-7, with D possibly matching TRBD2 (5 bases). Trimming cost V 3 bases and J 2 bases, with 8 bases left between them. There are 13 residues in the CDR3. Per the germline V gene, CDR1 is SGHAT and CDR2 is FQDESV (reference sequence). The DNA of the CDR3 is TGTGCCAGCAGCTTGAGGGTTCCCTACGAGCAGTACTTC. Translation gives CASSLRVPYEQYF.

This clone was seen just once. Here the CDR3 reads CASSLSPGGQMEAFF. CDR3 nucleotides: TGTGCCAGCAGTTTATCTCCGGGTGGGCAGATGGAAGCTTTCTTT. The chain uses TRBV27 and TRBJ1-1, with D uncertain. The germline V and J ends were trimmed by 0 bases and 8 bases, with 16 bases remaining between them. Germline V gene data show CDR1 as MNHEY and CDR2 as SMNVEV (reference sequence). This CDR3 region has 15 residues.

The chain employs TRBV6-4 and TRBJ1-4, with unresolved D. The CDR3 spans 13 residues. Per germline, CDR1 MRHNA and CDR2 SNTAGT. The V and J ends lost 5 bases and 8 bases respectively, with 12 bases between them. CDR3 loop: CASSQEHGEKLFF. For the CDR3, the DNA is TGTGCCAGCAGTCAGGAACACGGAGAAAAACTGTTTTTT.

The CDR3: CASSLSGIGELFF. CDR3 sequence (DNA): TGTGCCAGCAGTTTATCAGGGATCGGGGAGCTGTTTTTT. The chain is built from TRBV27 and TRBJ2-2; D unresolved. Germline CDR1 and CDR2: MNHEY and SMNVEV (reference sequence). With 0 bases removed from V and 7 bases from J, the gap between germline ends came to 6 bases. The length of the CDR3 is 13 residues.

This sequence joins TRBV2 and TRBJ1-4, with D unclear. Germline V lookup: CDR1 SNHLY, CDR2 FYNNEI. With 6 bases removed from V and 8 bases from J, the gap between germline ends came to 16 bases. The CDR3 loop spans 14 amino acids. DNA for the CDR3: TGTGCCAGCAGGGTTGCGGGCGGCGGGGAAAAACTGTTTTTT. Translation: CASRVAGGGEKLFF.

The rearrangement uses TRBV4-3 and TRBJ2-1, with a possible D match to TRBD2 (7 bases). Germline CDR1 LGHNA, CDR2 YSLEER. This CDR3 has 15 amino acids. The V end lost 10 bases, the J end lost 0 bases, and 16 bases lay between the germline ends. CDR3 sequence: CATLRGGGSYNEQFF. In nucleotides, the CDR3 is TGCGCCACGCTCAGGGGCGGGGGCTCCTACAATGAGCAGTTCTTC.

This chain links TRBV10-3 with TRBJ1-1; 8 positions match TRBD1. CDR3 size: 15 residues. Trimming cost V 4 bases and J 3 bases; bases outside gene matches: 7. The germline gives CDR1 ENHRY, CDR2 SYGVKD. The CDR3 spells CAISVDRGWDTEAFF. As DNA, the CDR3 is TGTGCCATCAGTGTCGACAGGGGTTGGGACACTGAAGCTTTCTTT.

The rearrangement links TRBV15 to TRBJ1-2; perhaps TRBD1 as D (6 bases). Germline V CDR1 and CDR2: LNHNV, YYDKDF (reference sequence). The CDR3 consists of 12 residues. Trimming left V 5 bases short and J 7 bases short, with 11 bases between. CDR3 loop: CATSADRRGYTF. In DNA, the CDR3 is TGTGCCACCAGCGCCGACAGGCGTGGCTACACCTTC.

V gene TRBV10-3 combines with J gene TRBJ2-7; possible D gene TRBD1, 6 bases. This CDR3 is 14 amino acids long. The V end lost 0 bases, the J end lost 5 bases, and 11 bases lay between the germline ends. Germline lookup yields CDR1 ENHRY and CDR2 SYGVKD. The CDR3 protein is CAISESRGRNEQYF. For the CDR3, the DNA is TGTGCCATCAGTGAGTCCAGGGGCAGAAACGAGCAGTACTTC.